The 3 T cell receptor beta chains listed next were all sequenced from one sample in a study of blood T cells in healthy people across ages. The second PCR ran about 6 to 12 cycles with a sample-barcoded 5' primer and J-beta primers. TCRdb analysed the 5' RACE reads with MiXCR anew, one entry per CDR3 protein. This sample has nearly 800,000 distinct CDR3 sequences; around 50% occur once, and the top ten carry under 30%. Sequenced sample: blood. The receptor set was obtained from a man aged 40-49 years in good health.

This clonotype was picked up many times. The V call is TRBV29-1, the J call TRBJ2-7; 13 bases are shared with TRBD2. CDR1 and CDR2 from the germline V gene are SQVTM and ANQGSEA. The CDR3 runs to 13 residues. V was clipped by 2 bases and J by 6 bases; unmatched bases: 1. DNA of the CDR3: TGCAGCGTTGAACGACTAGCGGGAGGCGAGCAGTACTTC. As protein: CSVERLAGGEQYF.

The chain combines TRBV29-1 with TRBJ2-1, with D possibly matching TRBD1 (6 bases). This CDR3 comprises 13 residues. Germline V gene lookup returns CDR1 SQVTM and CDR2 ANQGSEA. V was trimmed by 8 bases and J by 6 bases, leaving 17 bases between them. CDR3 coding DNA: TGCAGCTTACGGGGAAGGGGGTCCAATGAGCAGTTCTTC. Protein sequence: CSLRGRGSNEQFF.

This clonotype came up once. J is TRBJ2-3 and V is TRBV10-3; no firm D call. The V gene lost 4 bases and the J gene lost 3 bases, with 8 bases spanning the gap. The CDR3 loop spans 13 amino acids. Germline CDR1 ENHRY, CDR2 SYGVKD. In nucleotides, the CDR3 is TGTGCCATCAGTGGGAAAGGGACAGATACGCAGTATTTT. Amino acid sequence: CAISGKGTDTQYF.